This note documents a single TCR beta chain sequence. With 6 bases removed from V and 4 bases from J, the gap between germline ends came to 18 bases. The CDR3 contains 15 residues. Germline V lookup: CDR1 MNHEY, CDR2 SMNVEV (reference sequence). This entry comes from a study of blood T cell repertoires in COVID-19. About the study: There were acute and convalescent COVID-19 samples, and they came from the United States, Italy and Spain. PBMCs, B-cell-depleted T cells, or T cells provided the cDNA or gDNA that made up the material.

Cohort assignment relied on participant-reported clinical history. Original processing methods: From reference gene primer amplification, estimates of nucleated cell counts were derived. Some clones are missing from TCRdb's copy, which holds only in-frame ones; the method was immunoSEQ multiplex PCR. D and trimming were read from the DNA, whereas the V and J calls and clone size are those reported in that table. Altogether approximately 180,000 clones are present, more than 75% being singletons, with the ten largest covering roughly a sixth. The gene calls are TRBV27 and TRBJ2-5; tentative D call: TRBD1 (5 bases). This TCR was recovered from a woman aged 45-59 years with acute COVID-19. Sequenced sample: PBMCs or T cells enriched from blood (not recorded which). CDR3: CASSPTASFLETQYF. The CDR3 bases are TGTGCCAGCAGCCCGACAGCGAGCTTTTTAGAGACCCAGTACTTC.